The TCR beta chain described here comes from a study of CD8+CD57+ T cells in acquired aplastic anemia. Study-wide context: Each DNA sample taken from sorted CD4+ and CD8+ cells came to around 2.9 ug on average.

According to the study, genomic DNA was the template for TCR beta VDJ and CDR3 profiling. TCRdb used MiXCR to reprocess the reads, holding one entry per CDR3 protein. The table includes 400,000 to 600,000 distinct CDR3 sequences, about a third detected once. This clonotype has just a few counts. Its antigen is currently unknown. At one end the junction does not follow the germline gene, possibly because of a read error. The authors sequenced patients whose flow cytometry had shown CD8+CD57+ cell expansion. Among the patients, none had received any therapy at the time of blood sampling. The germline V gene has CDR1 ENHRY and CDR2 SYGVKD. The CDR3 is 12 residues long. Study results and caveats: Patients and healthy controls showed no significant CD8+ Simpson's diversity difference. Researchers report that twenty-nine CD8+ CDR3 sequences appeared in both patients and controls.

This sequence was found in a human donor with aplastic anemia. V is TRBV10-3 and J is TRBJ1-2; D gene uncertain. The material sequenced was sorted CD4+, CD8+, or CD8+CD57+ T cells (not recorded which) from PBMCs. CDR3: CASSYSLYGYTF. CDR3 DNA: TGTGCCAGCAGTTACTCCCTCTATGGCTACACCTTC.